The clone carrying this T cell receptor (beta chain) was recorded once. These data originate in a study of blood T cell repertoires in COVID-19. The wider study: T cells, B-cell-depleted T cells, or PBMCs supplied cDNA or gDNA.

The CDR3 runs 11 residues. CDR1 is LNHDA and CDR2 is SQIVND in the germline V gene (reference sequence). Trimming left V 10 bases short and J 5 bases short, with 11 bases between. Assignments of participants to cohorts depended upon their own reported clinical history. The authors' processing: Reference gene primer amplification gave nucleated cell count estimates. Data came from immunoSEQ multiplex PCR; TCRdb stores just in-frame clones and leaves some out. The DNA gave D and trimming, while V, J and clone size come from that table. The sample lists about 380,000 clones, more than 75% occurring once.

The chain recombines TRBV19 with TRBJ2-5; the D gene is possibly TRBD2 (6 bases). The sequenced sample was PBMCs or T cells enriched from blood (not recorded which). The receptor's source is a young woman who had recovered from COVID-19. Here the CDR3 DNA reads TGTGCCACCTTGGGGGGTGAGACCCAGTACTTC. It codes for CATLGGETQYF.